Detailed here is one T cell receptor (beta chain). Its specific antigen is unknown. Base-call qualities are not available, and no considerably larger clone is one nucleotide away. The entry originates in a study of cytomegalovirus exposure and HLA in healthy donors (dated by TCRdb to the late 2010s). The study in broad terms: The 500 to 800 repertoires of the first cohort and the roughly 110 validation repertoires were produced on the same platform, according to a later analysis. The study was designed to test whether signatures of past pathogen exposure could be identified by cataloging public T cell receptors. A separate validation cohort of approximately 130 different subjects was used in addition to the approximately 640-subject first cohort. To predict cytomegalovirus infection status, the study combined high-throughput TCR immunosequencing, statistical association of individual TCRs with disease status, and machine learning. The study at large found these results: While some public TCRs were present in many individuals, most TCR sequences turned up only very rarely across donors. The authors suggested that the approach could potentially be generalized to other disease states and immunological phenotypes. Of the cluster scores, 90% to 95% were above 0 in a later analysis, which found that TCRs clustered in the first cohort also tended to co-occur in the 130 or so validation repertoires. The classifier was reported to diagnose cytomegalovirus status with high specificity and sensitivity in both the original cohort and the validation cohort. A few of the identified cytomegalovirus-associated TCR beta chains were confirmed in vitro to be specific for cytomegalovirus antigens. A later analysis lacked HLA typing for the validation cohort, so it scored co-occurrence in that cohort across all 120 or so repertoires. In the study, about 150 TCR beta chains were listed as associated with cytomegalovirus.

Via the germline V gene (reference sequence), CDR1 is MNHEY and CDR2 SMNVEV. Including cysteine and phenylalanine, the CDR3 has 18 amino acids. Only the CDR3 part of the read is kept: 54 bases, read in frame from the first base. V ends up 0 bases short and J 2 bases short, with an unmatched junction base count of 8. Library creation used the immunoSEQ multiplex PCR assay. Under the source paper's analysis protocol: A statistical classification framework was built for diagnosing cytomegalovirus status from the catalog of TCR beta chain sequences. TCRdb took this table from immuneACCESS and kept in-frame rearrangements with V and J called. Such tables lack part of the clones; where checked against another copy, unresolved V genes explain under half of the gap, and the rest is unexplained. V and J calls and clone size follow that table, whereas D and trimming were derived from the DNA. The sample data list some 170,000 clones, and just under 90% of these were observed just once. Roughly 1.4% of the sample is in the top ten clones.

Donors formed part of the validation cohort, which comprised 120 subjects and was distinct from the first cohort of 550 to 850 subjects. This sequence was found in a woman in her twenties or thirties in good health and CMV-seronegative. Specimen: PBMCs. The V and J genes are TRBV27 and TRBJ2-5, with 11 central nucleotides matching TRBD1. The CDR3 amino acid sequence is: CASSLSFRTGGRQETQYF. Read as DNA, the sequence is TGTGCCAGCAGTTTATCTTTCAGGACAGGGGGCCGTCAAGAGACCCAGTACTTC.